This T cell receptor beta chain came from a study of blood T cell repertoires in COVID-19. Using immunoSEQ multiplex PCR, the repertoire was profiled, and TCRdb retains in-frame clones only, with some absent. This table holds about 69,000 clones, almost 90% found once. Germline values: CDR1 KGHSH, CDR2 LQKENI. The ends lost 6 bases at V and 7 bases at J; junction bases unmatched: 11. The CDR3 has 16 amino acids. The V and J genes are TRBV18 and TRBJ2-1; 11 bases fit TRBD2. The source material was peripheral blood. The clonotype originates from a man aged 45-65 years with acute or convalescent COVID-19. CDR3 loop: CASSRLPGLAENEQFF. The CDR3 DNA reads as TGTGCCAGCTCTCGACTACCGGGACTAGCGGAGAATGAGCAGTTCTTC.